This record looks at one TCR beta chain sequence and its context. The CDR3 is 13 residues long. Between the trimmed V and J ends, which lost 7 bases and 4 bases, there was a span of 11 bases. The germline V gene encodes CDR1 MNHEY and CDR2 SVGAGI. Original analysis: For nucleated cells, counts were estimated from reference gene primer amplification. Assay: immunoSEQ multiplex PCR; the TCRdb copy retains only in-frame clones and omits some. V, J and clone size were drawn from that table, and D and trimming were deduced from the DNA. The sample gives 45,000 to 65,000 clones, 89% of which show up once; approximately 8.1% is in the top ten. This entry belongs to a study of blood T cell repertoires in COVID-19. On the study more broadly: Sites across the United States, Italy and Spain contributed samples from acute and convalescent COVID-19.

Sample: peripheral blood. The receptor was derived from a man older than 75 with active or convalescent COVID-19. The V gene is TRBV6-5, the J gene TRBJ1-3, with D unclear. This chain's CDR3 is CASTSLQGNTIYF. CDR3 bases: TGTGCCAGCACTTCCCTACAGGGAAACACCATATATTTT.